This T cell receptor beta chain was recovered during a study of blood T cell repertoires in COVID-19. The CDR3 consists of 15 residues. V dropped 1 base and J dropped 5; count of bases not matched to a gene: 4. From germline, CDR1 is GTSNPN and CDR2 SVGIG (reference sequence). Data came from immunoSEQ multiplex PCR; TCRdb stores just in-frame clones and leaves some out. The sample lists some 120,000 clones, 79% seen once, with 35% to 40% in the top ten. This receptor was taken from a middle-aged man with active or convalescent COVID-19. V usage is TRBV30 and J usage is TRBJ2-1; the match to TRBD2 covers 11 bases. The sample consisted of peripheral blood. CDR3 region: CAWSATSGSHNEQFF. As DNA, the CDR3 is TGTGCCTGGAGTGCCACTAGCGGGAGTCACAATGAGCAGTTCTTC.